A single sample is the source of the 17 T cell receptor beta chains below, sequenced in a study of T cells in Graves' hyperthyroidism and ophthalmopathy. Amplification of TCR beta CDR3 regions was performed using RNA transcripts as template. With the HTBI primer set, the TCR CDR3 went through a first round of RT-PCR. TCRdb itself ran the multiplex PCR reads through MiXCR, one entry per CDR3 protein. The table shows hundreds of thousands of distinct CDR3 sequences, with under 20% occurring only once. The source material was blood. Source of these receptors: a woman aged 45-60 years with Graves' hyperthyroidism that later progressed to Graves' ophthalmopathy.

The rearrangement links TRBV6-2 or TRBV6-3 to TRBJ2-3; 10 bases line up with TRBD2. The V segment lost 5 bases and the J segment 2 bases; nucleotides outside the gene matches: 7. Germline loops: CDR1 MNHEY, CDR2 SVGEGT. There are 16 residues in the CDR3. The CDR3 region has the DNA TGTGCCAGCAGTCCATTAGCGGGGGGTAACACAGATACGCAGTATTTT. This translates into CASSPLAGGNTDTQYF.

The chain uses TRBV9 and TRBJ2-1; possibly TRBD1 for D (6 bases). Germline CDR1 and CDR2: SGDLS and YYNGEE. The V gene lost 0 bases and the J gene lost 2 bases, with 9 bases spanning the gap. The CDR3 runs 15 residues. The CDR3 DNA is TGTGCCAGCAGCGTAGCCCAGGGGCCCTACAATGAGCAGTTCTTC. This gives the protein CASSVAQGPYNEQFF.

This clonotype has just a few counts. The rearrangement joins TRBV20-1 to TRBJ1-2, with no clear D. Germline values: CDR1 DFQATT, CDR2 SNEGSKA (reference sequence). V was shortened by 5 bases and J by 10 bases, with 20 bases between the two germline ends. This CDR3 has 13 residues. The DNA for the CDR3 is TGCAGTGCTTCCCTCCCTGGGAGCCGACTCTACACCTTC. It encodes CSASLPGSRLYTF.

This clonotype was picked up a small number of times. V is TRBV20-1 and J is TRBJ2-3, with 7 bases that match TRBD2. V shed 7 bases, J shed 2 bases, and the junction held 12 bases outside the gene matches. Germline V gene data show CDR1 as DFQATT and CDR2 as SNEGSKA (reference sequence). The CDR3 is 15 residues long. The DNA of the CDR3 is TGCAGTGGGCAGAACCTAGCGGCCTTCACAGATACGCAGTATTTT. Its protein is CSGQNLAAFTDTQYF.

In nucleotides, the CDR3 is TGTGCCAGTAGTATAAAGGACCGCCCTGCGTGGGATGAGCAGTTCTTC. Translating it yields CASSIKDRPAWDEQFF. J is TRBJ2-1 and V is TRBV19; D unclear. V gave up 2 bases and J gave up 8 bases, with 19 bases separating them. Germline V gene lookup returns CDR1 LNHDA and CDR2 SQIVND (reference sequence). The CDR3 totals 16 residues.

This clonotype was observed at least ten times. The V call is TRBV5-1, the J call TRBJ1-6, with D unresolved. V was shortened by 5 bases and J by 4 bases, with 7 bases between the two germline ends. This CDR3 has 13 residues. Germline loops: CDR1 SGHRS, CDR2 YFSETQ. The CDR3 DNA follows: TGCGCCAGCAGGTCAGGTTATAATTCACCCCTCCACTTT. Translation: CASRSGYNSPLHF.

This rearrangement joins TRBV6-1 to TRBJ1-3; D is uncertain. Germline CDR1 and CDR2: MNHNS and SASEGT. The CDR3 extends over 15 amino acids. The V end lost 1 base, the J end lost 1 base, and 8 bases lay between the germline ends. The CDR3 spells CASSEGRTSGNTIYF. In nucleotides, the CDR3 is TGTGCCAGCAGTGAAGGACGGACGTCTGGAAACACCATATATTTT.

The chain combines TRBV4-1 with TRBJ1-2; possibly TRBD1 for D (5 bases). Germline assignment: CDR1 MGHRA and CDR2 YSYEKL. The CDR3 sequence is 15 residues long. Trimming took 0 bases from V and 6 from J, leaving 14 bases between them. As DNA, the CDR3 is TGCGCCAGCAGCCAAGATTCGGGGCGGGTAAATGGCTACACCTTC. Amino acid sequence: CASSQDSGRVNGYTF.

The chain couples TRBV9 to TRBJ2-2; possible D gene TRBD1, 6 bases. Trimming shortened V by 0 bases and J by 5 bases, and 17 bases separated the two germline ends. This CDR3 has 17 residues. Germline V gene data show CDR1 as SGDLS and CDR2 as YYNGEE. This CDR3 reads CASSVAPPVGGTGELFF. The CDR3 DNA reads TGTGCCAGCAGCGTAGCACCCCCAGTAGGGGGAACCGGGGAGCTGTTTTTT.

This clonotype was seen only a few times. V gene TRBV6-1 combines with J gene TRBJ1-5; no definite D call. Germline lookup yields CDR1 MNHNS and CDR2 SASEGT. Trimming removed 4 bases at V and 3 bases at J, with 13 bases between. This CDR3 has 15 amino acids. The CDR3 bases are TGTGCCAGCAGTGTAGAAGGGTTGAACAATCAGCCCCAGCATTTT. Protein: CASSVEGLNNQPQHF.

In its sample, this clonotype was seen a few times. The gene calls are TRBV12-3 or TRBV12-4 and TRBJ2-7; tentatively, D is TRBD1 (7 bases). Deletions cut 4 bases from V and 6 bases from J, with 13 bases between. This CDR3 has 13 residues. In DNA, the CDR3 is TGTGCCAGCAGTTGGACAGGAGGGGCCGAGCAGTACTTC. Translated, it gives CASSWTGGAEQYF.

This clonotype was counted ten times or more. The V and J genes are TRBV18 and TRBJ2-3; D is uncertain. The V gene's germline CDR1 is KGHSH and CDR2 LQKENI. The CDR3 sequence is 14 residues long. Trimming removed 0 bases at V and 1 base at J, with 5 bases between. CDR3 DNA: TGTGCCAGCTCACCACCGGCGGGCACAGATACGCAGTATTTT. Its translation: CASSPPAGTDTQYF.

The chain joins TRBV6-1 to TRBJ1-2; 7 bases agree with TRBD1. The CDR3 has 15 amino acids. Germline CDR1 reads MNHNS; CDR2 reads SASEGT. J was trimmed by 4 bases and V by 10 bases; bases with no gene match: 15. CDR3 nucleotides: TGTGCCACTATAGGACCGAAGGCAGGGGGCTATGGCTACACCTTC. It encodes CATIGPKAGGYGYTF.

Ten or more counts support this clonotype. This chain connects TRBV20-1 to TRBJ1-1; D is unclear. CDR3 length equals 12 residues. V was trimmed by 5 bases and J by 0 bases, leaving 7 bases between them. Germline-derived CDR1 and CDR2 are DFQATT and SNEGSKA (reference sequence). CDR3 loop: CSAQGMNTEAFF. In DNA form, the CDR3 reads TGCAGTGCTCAAGGAATGAACACTGAAGCTTTCTTT.

The chain combines TRBV27 with TRBJ2-3, with D possibly TRBD2 on 5 matching bases. The CDR3 totals 13 residues. CDR1 is MNHEY and CDR2 is SMNVEV in the germline V gene (reference sequence). Trimming pared 2 bases from V and 5 bases from J, leaving 8 bases between. The CDR3 coding sequence is TGTGCCAGCAGTTTACAGGACTTAGATACGCAGTATTTT. Translating it yields CASSLQDLDTQYF.

This clonotype has more than one count but fewer than ten. The J gene is TRBJ2-1, the V gene TRBV5-1; 10 bases map to TRBD1. This CDR3 region has 15 residues. Germline V lookup: CDR1 SGHRS, CDR2 YFSETQ. With 6 bases clipped from V and 9 bases from J, the junction kept 12 bases outside the gene matches. The CDR3 loop is CASTQLTGGRSEQFF. The CDR3 DNA follows: TGCGCCAGCACCCAATTGACAGGGGGCCGAAGTGAGCAGTTCTTC.

V is TRBV7-2 and J is TRBJ1-1; D unclear. V was clipped by 2 bases and J by 4 bases, with 11 bases between them. The germline V gene encodes CDR1 SGHTA and CDR2 FQGNSA. There are 14 residues in the CDR3. CDR3 nucleotide sequence: TGTGCCAGCAGCTTAAATCTAGCAACCACTGAAGCTTTCTTT. Encoded protein: CASSLNLATTEAFF. Drawing the rest from reference TRBV7-2 and TRBJ1-1, the complete variable domain is GAGVSQSPSNKVTEKGKDVELRCDPISGHTALYWYRQSLGQGLEFLIYFQGNSAPDKSGLPSDRFSAERTGGSVSTLTIQRTQQEDSAVYLCASSLNLATTEAFFGQGTRLTVV.